The 15 T cell receptor beta chains reported below all come from one sample, sequenced in a study of PD-1 blockade in classical Hodgkin lymphoma. The repertoire was sequenced with immunoSEQ multiplex PCR; TCRdb's copy has only in-frame clones and lacks some. The table records about 50,000 clones, 73% of them present only once. Every patient had relapsed following autologous stem cell transplantation, and cohorts differed in brentuximab vedotin exposure. Sequenced here: peripheral blood mononuclear cells (PBMCs), sampled at baseline. These TCRs come from a human donor with classical Hodgkin lymphoma.

The rearrangement links TRBV9 to TRBJ1-4; D may be TRBD1 (5 bases). CDR3 length equals 15 residues. Trimming took off 6 bases at V and 8 bases at J, with 20 bases between the two ends. Looked up from germline, CDR1 is SGDLS and CDR2 is YYNGEE. The CDR3: CASKQRGAQWEKLFF. The CDR3 DNA reads as TGTGCCAGCAAACAGAGGGGCGCACAGTGGGAAAAACTGTTTTTT.

The chain is built from TRBV6-1 and TRBJ1-5; 12 bases align to TRBD1. The V and J ends lost 3 bases and 9 bases, in that order; junction bases with no gene match: 6. The V gene's germline CDR1 is MNHNS and CDR2 SASEGT. The CDR3 has 15 amino acids. The CDR3, as DNA: TGTGCCAGCAGTGATGGCGGGACAGGGGGCCGGCCCCAGCATTTT. Its translation is CASSDGGTGGRPQHF.

The chain uses TRBV15 and TRBJ1-1; D is perhaps TRBD1 (5 bases). Trimming took off 0 bases at V and 4 bases at J, with 9 bases between the two ends. Per germline, CDR1 LNHNV and CDR2 YYDKDF (reference sequence). CDR3 size: 14 residues. DNA of the CDR3: TGTGCCACCAGCAGAGAAGGGGCCCGCACTGAAGCTTTCTTT. Its protein product is CATSREGARTEAFF. Using reference TRBV15 and TRBJ1-1 for the parts outside the CDR3, the full variable domain is DAMVIQNPRYQVTQFGKPVTLSCSQTLNHNVMYWYQQKSSQAPKLLFHYYDKDFNNEADTPDNFQSRRPNTSFCFLDIRSPGLGDTAMYLCATSREGARTEAFFGQGTRLTVV.

The rearrangement links TRBV7-9 to TRBJ2-7, with a weak D call TRBD1 (7 bases). CDR1 and CDR2 from the germline V gene are SEHNR and FQNEAQ (reference sequence). This CDR3 is built from 14 residues. V was pared by 2 bases and J by 6 bases, with 14 bases between. The CDR3 DNA follows: TGTGCCAGCAGCTTACCCAACAGGGGAGGCGAGCAGTACTTC. As protein: CASSLPNRGGEQYF.

The gene calls are TRBV28 and TRBJ1-6; no reliable D call. This CDR3 is built from 15 residues. Trimming stripped 7 bases from V and 9 bases from J, with 19 bases between. Per the germline V gene, CDR1 is MDHEN and CDR2 is SYDVKM. The CDR3 sequence: CASTLVESGGSPLHF. In DNA, the CDR3 is TGTGCCAGCACCCTTGTTGAGTCTGGAGGTTCACCCCTCCACTTT.

CDR3: CASTLQPAGIYNEQFF. The DNA of the CDR3 is TGCGCCAGCACCCTCCAACCAGCGGGGATCTACAATGAGCAGTTCTTC. V and J are TRBV5-1 and TRBJ2-1; 7 nucleotides line up with TRBD2. This CDR3 has 16 residues. Germline V gene lookup returns CDR1 SGHRS and CDR2 YFSETQ. The V gene end was trimmed by 6 bases and the J gene end by 3 bases; junction bases not matched to a gene: 12.

The chain uses TRBV18 and TRBJ1-2; TRBD1 aligns across 10 bases. This CDR3 has 18 amino acids. V gave up 3 bases and J gave up 3 bases; unmatched junction bases: 13. CDR1 KGHSH and CDR2 LQKENI come from the germline V gene. This CDR3 reads CASSPRDRGNEGYYGYTF. The CDR3 bases are TGTGCCAGCTCACCCCGGGACAGGGGAAACGAGGGGTACTATGGCTACACCTTC. Combining the CDR3 with reference TRBV18 and TRBJ1-2 gives the whole variable domain NAGVMQNPRHLVRRRGQEARLRCSPMKGHSHVYWYRQLPEEGLKFMVYLQKENIIDESGMPKERFSAEFPKEGPSILRIQQVVRGDSAAYFCASSPRDRGNEGYYGYTFGSGTRLTVV.

The rearrangement links TRBV19 to TRBJ2-1; D unresolved. The V end was cut by 7 bases, the J end by 1 base, with 17 bases between. Germline V lookup: CDR1 LNHDA, CDR2 SQIVND (reference sequence). The CDR3 length is 16 residues. CDR3 region: CASTTVGWRSYNEQFF. CDR3 DNA: TGTGCCAGTACCACGGTGGGGTGGCGGTCCTACAATGAGCAGTTCTTC.

The rearrangement uses TRBV19 and TRBJ2-2; unclear D gene. Germline loops: CDR1 LNHDA, CDR2 SQIVND (reference sequence). V gave up 7 bases and J gave up 0 bases, with 12 bases separating them. The CDR3 runs to 15 residues. CDR3 protein: CASMGSFANTGELFF. CDR3 nucleotides: TGTGCCAGTATGGGCAGCTTCGCGAACACCGGGGAGCTGTTTTTT.

The genes are TRBV27 and TRBJ1-2; 10 nucleotides align to TRBD1. Germline V gene lookup returns CDR1 MNHEY and CDR2 SMNVEV (reference sequence). Trimming removed 0 bases from V and 8 bases from J; junction bases left unmatched: 3. The CDR3 totals 14 residues. CDR3 nucleotides: TGTGCCAGCAGTTTATCGACAGGGGGCGACGGCTACACCTTC. Its translation is CASSLSTGGDGYTF.

J is TRBJ2-7 and V is TRBV18, with D maybe TRBD1 (6 bases). CDR1 KGHSH and CDR2 LQKENI come from the germline V gene. V dropped 2 bases and J dropped 3 bases, with 11 bases sitting between them. This CDR3 spans 14 amino acids. The CDR3 protein is CASSPVETGYEQYF. The DNA for the CDR3 is TGTGCCAGCTCACCAGTCGAGACAGGCTACGAGCAGTACTTC.

The chain recombines TRBV4-2 with TRBJ2-5; TRBD1 aligns across 7 bases. The CDR3 has 14 amino acids. CDR1 and CDR2 (germline): LGHNA, YNFKEQ. The V segment lost 0 bases and the J segment 3 bases; nucleotides outside the gene matches: 1. The CDR3 region is CASSQDDREETQYF. The CDR3, as DNA: TGTGCCAGCAGCCAAGATGACAGGGAAGAGACCCAGTACTTC.

This clone was seen a single time. This rearrangement joins TRBV12-5 to TRBJ2-2; D is undetermined. V gave up 7 bases and J gave up 3 bases, with 15 bases separating them. In germline, CDR1 is LGHNT, CDR2 FRNRAP. The CDR3 consists of 15 residues. This chain's CDR3 is CASAGDTGHTGELFF. CDR3 DNA: TGTGCTAGTGCCGGCGATACCGGGCACACCGGGGAGCTGTTTTTT. Variable domain in full (rest from reference TRBV12-5 and TRBJ2-2): DARVTQTPRHKVTEMGQEVTMRCQPILGHNTVFWYRQTMMQGLELLAYFRNRAPLDDSGMPKDRFSAEMPDATLATLKIQPSEPRDSAVYFCASAGDTGHTGELFFGEGSRLTVL.

This rearrangement joins TRBV5-1 to TRBJ1-1; 9 bases match TRBD1. J gave up 1 base and V 4 bases, and 5 bases lay outside the gene matches. This CDR3 has 15 amino acids. Germline values: CDR1 SGHRS, CDR2 YFSETQ. The CDR3 loop is CASSPRQGENTEAFF. The CDR3 DNA reads TGCGCCAGCAGCCCTAGACAGGGGGAGAACACTGAAGCTTTCTTT.

In regard to this clone: This may be a read error, as it is one base from a much larger clone. This sample includes further DNA sequences coding for the same CDR3. This sequence joins TRBV14 and TRBJ1-2; weak D call: TRBD1 (5 bases). Germline CDR1 reads SGHDN; CDR2 reads FVKESK. The CDR3 totals 12 residues. Trimming took 4 bases from V and 11 from J, leaving 14 bases between them. The CDR3 DNA is TGTGCCAGCAGCCTGCAGGGAGGTGGTTACACCTTC. Translating it yields CASSLQGGGYTF.